The sequence of this TCR beta chain was determined in a study of blood T cell repertoires in COVID-19. The CDR3 length is 16 residues. V shed 2 bases and J 0 bases; nucleotides not matched to a gene: 7. From germline, CDR1 is GTSNPN and CDR2 SVGIG (reference sequence). Sequencing was performed with immunoSEQ multiplex PCR; in TCRdb, only in-frame clones are kept and a portion is missing. Of about 54,000 clones in the sample, roughly 84% were seen once. Sequenced input: peripheral blood. The V and J genes are TRBV30 and TRBJ2-1; 7 positions agree with TRBD2. This TCR came from a middle-aged man with active COVID-19. CDR3 residues: CAWSFGGGGSYNEQFF. CDR3 DNA: TGTGCCTGGAGTTTTGGCGGGGGAGGCTCCTACAATGAGCAGTTCTTC. The variable domain in full, with the rest retrieved from reference TRBV30 and TRBJ2-1, is SQTIHQWPATLVQPVGSPLSLECTVEGTSNPNLYWYRQAAGRGLQLLFYSVGIGQISSEVPQNLSASRPQDRQFILSSKKLLLSDSGFYLCAWSFGGGGSYNEQFFGPGTRLTVL.